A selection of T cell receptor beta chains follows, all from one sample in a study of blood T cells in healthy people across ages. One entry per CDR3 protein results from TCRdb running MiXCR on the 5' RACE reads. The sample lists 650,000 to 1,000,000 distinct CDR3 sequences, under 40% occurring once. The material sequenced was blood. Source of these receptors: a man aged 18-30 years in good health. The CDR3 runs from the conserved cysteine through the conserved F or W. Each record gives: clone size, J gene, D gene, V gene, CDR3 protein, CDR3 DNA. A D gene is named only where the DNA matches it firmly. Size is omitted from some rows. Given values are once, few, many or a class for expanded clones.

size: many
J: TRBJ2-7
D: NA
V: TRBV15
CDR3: CATSRDRPYEQYF
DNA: TGTGCCACCAGCAGAGACCGACCCTACGAGCAGTACTTC

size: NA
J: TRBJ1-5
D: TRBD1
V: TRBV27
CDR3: CASSPSGQGTNQPQHF
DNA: TGTGCCAGCAGTCCTAGTGGACAGGGCACAAATCAGCCCCAGCATTTT

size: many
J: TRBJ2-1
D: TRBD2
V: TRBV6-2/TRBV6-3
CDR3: CASSYPSGVYNEQFF
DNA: TGTGCCAGCAGTTACCCTAGCGGGGTTTACAATGAGCAGTTCTTC

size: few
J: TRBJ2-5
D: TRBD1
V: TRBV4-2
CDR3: CASKGNRGQETQYF
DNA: TGTGCCAGCAAAGGTAACAGGGGACAAGAGACCCAGTACTTC

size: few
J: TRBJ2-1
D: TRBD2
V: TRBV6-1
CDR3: CASSRGTSVGEQFF
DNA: TGTGCCAGCAGTCGAGGGACTAGCGTCGGTGAGCAGTTCTTC

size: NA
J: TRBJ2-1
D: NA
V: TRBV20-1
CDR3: CSAGDRTAYNEQFF
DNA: TGCAGTGCTGGGGATCGGACGGCCTACAATGAGCAGTTCTTC

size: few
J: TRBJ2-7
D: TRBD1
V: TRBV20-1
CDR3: CSATGTGGYEQYF
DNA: TGCAGTGCTACCGGGACAGGGGGCTACGAGCAGTACTTC

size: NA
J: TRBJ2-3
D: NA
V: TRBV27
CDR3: CASRTWGGSPTDTQYF
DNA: TGTGCCAGCAGGACCTGGGGCGGGTCTCCCACAGATACGCAGTATTTT

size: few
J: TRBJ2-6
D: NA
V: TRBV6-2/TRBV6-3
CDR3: CASSKLVAGANVLTF
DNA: TGTGCCAGCAGTAAACTAGTAGCTGGGGCCAACGTCCTGACTTTC

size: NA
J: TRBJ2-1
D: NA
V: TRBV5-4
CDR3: CASSPEGARYNEQFF
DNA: TGTGCCAGCAGCCCGGAAGGGGCCCGCTACAATGAGCAGTTCTTC

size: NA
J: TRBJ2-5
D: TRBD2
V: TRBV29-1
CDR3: CSVEDIQRGGRETQYF
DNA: TGCAGCGTTGAAGATATCCAGCGGGGGGGCCGGGAGACCCAGTACTTC

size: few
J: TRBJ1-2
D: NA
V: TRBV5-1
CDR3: CASSLNPTGSPNYGYTF
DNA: TGCGCCAGCAGCTTGAATCCCACAGGGTCGCCTAACTATGGCTACACCTTC

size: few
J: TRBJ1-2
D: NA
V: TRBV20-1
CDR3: CSAPETSCSYTF
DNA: TGCAGTGCCCCCGAGACCTCCTGCAGCTACACCTTC

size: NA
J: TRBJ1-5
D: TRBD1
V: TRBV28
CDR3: CASSLPGTGANQPQHF
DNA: TGTGCCAGCAGTTTACCCGGGACAGGGGCAAATCAGCCCCAGCATTTT

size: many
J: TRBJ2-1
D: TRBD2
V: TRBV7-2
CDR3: CASSLVGTSGTNNEQFF
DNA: TGTGCCAGCAGCTTAGTAGGGACTAGCGGGACCAACAATGAGCAGTTCTTC

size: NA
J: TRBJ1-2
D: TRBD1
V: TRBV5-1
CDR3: CASSPGDRGSYTF
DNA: TGCGCCAGCAGCCCTGGAGACAGGGGCAGCTACACCTTC

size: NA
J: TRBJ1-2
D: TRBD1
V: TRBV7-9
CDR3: CASSPDRGTNGYTF
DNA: TGTGCCAGCAGCCCCGACAGGGGGACTAATGGCTACACCTTC

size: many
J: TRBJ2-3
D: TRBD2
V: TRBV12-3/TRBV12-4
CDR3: CASSGSGERTDTQYF
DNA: TGTGCCAGCAGTGGTAGCGGGGAACGCACAGATACGCAGTATTTT

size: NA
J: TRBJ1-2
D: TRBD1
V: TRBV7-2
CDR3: CASSSIRQGIYGYTF
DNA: TGTGCCAGCAGCTCGATCCGACAGGGCATCTATGGCTACACCTTC

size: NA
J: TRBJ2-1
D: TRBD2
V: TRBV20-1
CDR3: CSASFSGGIRNEQFF
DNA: TGCAGTGCTAGCTTTAGCGGGGGGATACGCAATGAGCAGTTCTTC

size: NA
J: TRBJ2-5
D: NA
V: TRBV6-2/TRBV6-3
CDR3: CASSPTRPVPQTQYF
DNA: TGTGCCAGCAGTCCAACGCGGCCGGTCCCGCAGACCCAGTACTTC

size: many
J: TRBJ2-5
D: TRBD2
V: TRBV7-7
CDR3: CASSLGGGGQETQYF
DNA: TGTGCTAGCAGCTTAGGAGGCGGGGGGCAAGAGACCCAGTACTTC

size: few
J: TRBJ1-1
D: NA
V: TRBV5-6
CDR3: CASSFGVADTEAFF
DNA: TGTGCCAGCAGCTTTGGGGTTGCAGACACTGAAGCTTTCTTT

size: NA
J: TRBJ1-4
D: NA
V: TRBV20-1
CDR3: CSGRVGEKLFF
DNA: TGCAGTGGGAGGGTTGGCGAAAAACTGTTTTTT

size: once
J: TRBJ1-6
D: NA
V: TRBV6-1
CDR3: CASSEVGPLHF
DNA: TGTGCCAGCAGTGAAGTTGGGCCCCTCCACTTT